The sequence of this TCR beta chain was determined in a study of blood T cells in healthy people across ages. This clonotype was counted at least ten times. Through a sample-barcoded 5' primer and a J-beta primer mix, a second PCR was run for about 6 to 11 cycles. TCRdb reprocessed the 5' RACE reads via MiXCR and lists one record per CDR3 protein. The table lists approximately 800,000 distinct CDR3 sequences, about half of them singletons, with around a sixth in the top ten. Germline V gives CDR1 LGHNA, CDR2 YNFKEQ. CDR3 length: 18 residues. The trim removed 4 bases at V and 3 bases at J, leaving 9 bases unmatched. No fewer than 5.5 micrograms of total RNA were isolated from every sample.

Sequencing was done on a sample of blood. This TCR derives from a man older than 75 in good health. This chain links TRBV4-2 with TRBJ2-3; 14 bases align to TRBD2. CDR3 nucleotides: TGTGCCAGCAGCCCCAGACTAGCGGGAGGGGAGCTTACAGATACGCAGTATTTT. Translation: CASSPRLAGGELTDTQYF.